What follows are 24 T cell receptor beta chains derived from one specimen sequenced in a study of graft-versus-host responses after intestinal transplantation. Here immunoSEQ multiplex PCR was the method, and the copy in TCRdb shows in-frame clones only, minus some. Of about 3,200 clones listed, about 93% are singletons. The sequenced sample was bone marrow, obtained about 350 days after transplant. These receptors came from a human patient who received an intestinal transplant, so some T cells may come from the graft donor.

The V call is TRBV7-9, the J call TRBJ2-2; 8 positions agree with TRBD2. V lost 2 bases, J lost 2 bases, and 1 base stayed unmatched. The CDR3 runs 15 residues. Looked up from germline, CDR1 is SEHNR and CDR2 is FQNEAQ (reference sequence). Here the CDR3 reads CASSLSGGNTGELFF. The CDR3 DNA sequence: TGTGCCAGCAGCTTAAGCGGGGGCAACACCGGGGAGCTGTTTTTT. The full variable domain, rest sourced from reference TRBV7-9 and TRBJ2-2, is DTGVSQNPRHKITKRGQNVTFRCDPISEHNRLYWYRQTLGQGPEFLTYFQNEAQLEKSRLLSDRFSAERPKGSFSTLEIQRTEQGDSAMYLCASSLSGGNTGELFFGEGSRLTVL.

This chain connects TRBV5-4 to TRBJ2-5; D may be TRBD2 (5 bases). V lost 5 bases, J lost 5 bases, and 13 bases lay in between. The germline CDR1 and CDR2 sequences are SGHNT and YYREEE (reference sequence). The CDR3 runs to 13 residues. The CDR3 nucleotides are TGTGCCAGCAGTCCCACTAGATTGGAGACCCAGTACTTC. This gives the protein CASSPTRLETQYF.

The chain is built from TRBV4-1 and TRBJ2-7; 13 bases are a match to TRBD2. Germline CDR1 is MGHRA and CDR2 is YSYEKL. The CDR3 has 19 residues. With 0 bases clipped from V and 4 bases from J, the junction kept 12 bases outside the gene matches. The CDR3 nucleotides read TGCGCCAGCAGCCAAGAGGGCGGAGGGTGGACTAGCGGGAGATACGAGCAGTACTTC. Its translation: CASSQEGGGWTSGRYEQYF.

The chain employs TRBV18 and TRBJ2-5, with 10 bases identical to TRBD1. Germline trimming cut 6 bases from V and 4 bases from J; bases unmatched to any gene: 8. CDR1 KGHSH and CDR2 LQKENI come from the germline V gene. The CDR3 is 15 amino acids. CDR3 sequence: CASSRQGARGETQYF. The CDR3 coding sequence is TGTGCCAGCTCGCGACAGGGGGCGAGAGGAGAGACCCAGTACTTC.

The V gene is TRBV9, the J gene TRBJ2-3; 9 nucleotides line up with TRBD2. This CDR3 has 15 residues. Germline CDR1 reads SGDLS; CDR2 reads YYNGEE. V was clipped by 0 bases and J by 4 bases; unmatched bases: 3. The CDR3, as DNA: TGTGCCAGCAGCGTAGGAGGCGGGGGGGCAGATACGCAGTATTTT. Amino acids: CASSVGGGGADTQYF.

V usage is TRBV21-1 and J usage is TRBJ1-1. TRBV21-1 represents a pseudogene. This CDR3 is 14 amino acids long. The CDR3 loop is CASRNGAIRTEAFF. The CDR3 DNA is TGTGCCAGCAGGAACGGGGCAATTCGCACTGAAGCTTTCTTT.

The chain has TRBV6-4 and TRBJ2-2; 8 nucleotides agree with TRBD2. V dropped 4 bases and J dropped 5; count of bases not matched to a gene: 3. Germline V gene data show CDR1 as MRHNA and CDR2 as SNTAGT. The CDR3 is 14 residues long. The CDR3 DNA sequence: TGTGCCAGCAGTGGACTAGCGCATACCGGGGAGCTGTTTTTT. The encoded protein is CASSGLAHTGELFF.

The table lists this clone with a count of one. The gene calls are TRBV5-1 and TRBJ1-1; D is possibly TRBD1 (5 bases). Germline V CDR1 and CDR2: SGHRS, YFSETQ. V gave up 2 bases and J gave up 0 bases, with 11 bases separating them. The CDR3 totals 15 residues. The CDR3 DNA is TGCGCCAGCAGCTTAACAGGTAATTTGAACACTGAAGCTTTCTTT. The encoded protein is CASSLTGNLNTEAFF.

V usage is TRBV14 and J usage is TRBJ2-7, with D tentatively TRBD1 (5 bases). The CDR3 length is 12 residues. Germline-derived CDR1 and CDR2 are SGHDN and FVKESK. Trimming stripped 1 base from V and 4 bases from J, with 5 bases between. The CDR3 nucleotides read TGTGCCAGCAGCCAAGCAGGGTACGAGCAGTACTTC. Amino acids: CASSQAGYEQYF.

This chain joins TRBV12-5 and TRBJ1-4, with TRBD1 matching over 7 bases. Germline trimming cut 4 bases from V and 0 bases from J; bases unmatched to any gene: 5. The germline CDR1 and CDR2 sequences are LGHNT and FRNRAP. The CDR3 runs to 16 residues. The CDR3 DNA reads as TGTGCTAGTGGTTCGACAGGGCTGGCAACTAATGAAAAACTGTTTTTT. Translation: CASGSTGLATNEKLFF. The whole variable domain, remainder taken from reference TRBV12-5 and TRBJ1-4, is DARVTQTPRHKVTEMGQEVTMRCQPILGHNTVFWYRQTMMQGLELLAYFRNRAPLDDSGMPKDRFSAEMPDATLATLKIQPSEPRDSAVYFCASGSTGLATNEKLFFGSGTQLSVL.

The CDR3 sequence: CASGYGTVGNEQFF. Written as DNA, the CDR3 is TGTGCCAGCGGATACGGGACAGTAGGCAATGAGCAGTTCTTC. This chain links TRBV6-6 with TRBJ2-1, with 7 nucleotides matching TRBD1. With 8 bases clipped from V and 6 bases from J, the junction kept 10 bases outside the gene matches. This CDR3 spans 14 amino acids. Germline lookup yields CDR1 MNHNY and CDR2 SVGAGI (reference sequence).

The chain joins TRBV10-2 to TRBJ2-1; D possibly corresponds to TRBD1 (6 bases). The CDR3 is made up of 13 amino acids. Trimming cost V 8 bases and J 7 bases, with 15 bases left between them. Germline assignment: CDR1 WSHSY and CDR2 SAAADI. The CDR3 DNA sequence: TGCGCCAGCCGAGGCCATACAGGGAATGAGCAGTTCTTC. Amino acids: CASRGHTGNEQFF.

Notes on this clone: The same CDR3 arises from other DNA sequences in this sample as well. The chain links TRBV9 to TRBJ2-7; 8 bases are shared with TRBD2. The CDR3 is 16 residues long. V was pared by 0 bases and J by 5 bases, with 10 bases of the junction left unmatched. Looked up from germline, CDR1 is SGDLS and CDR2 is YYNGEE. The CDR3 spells CASSVVGGGGINEQYF. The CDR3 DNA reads TGTGCCAGCAGCGTAGTGGGGGGCGGGGGGATCAACGAGCAGTACTTC. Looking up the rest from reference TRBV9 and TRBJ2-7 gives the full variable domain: DSGVTQTPKHLITATGQRVTLRCSPRSGDLSVYWYQQSLDQGLQFLIQYYNGEERAKGNILERFSAQQFPDLHSELNLSSLELGDSALYFCASSVVGGGGINEQYFGPGTRLTVT.

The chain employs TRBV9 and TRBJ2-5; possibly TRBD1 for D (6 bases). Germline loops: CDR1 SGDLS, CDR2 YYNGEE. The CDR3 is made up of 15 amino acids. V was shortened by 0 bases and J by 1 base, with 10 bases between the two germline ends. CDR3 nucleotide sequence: TGTGCCAGCAGCGTAGCAGGGGTAATCCAAGAGACCCAGTACTTC. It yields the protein CASSVAGVIQETQYF.

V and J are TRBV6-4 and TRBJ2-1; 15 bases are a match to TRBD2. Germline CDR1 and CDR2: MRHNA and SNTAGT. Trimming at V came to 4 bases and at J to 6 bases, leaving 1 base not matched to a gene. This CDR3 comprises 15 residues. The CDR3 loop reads CASSGTSGGANEQFF. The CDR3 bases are TGTGCCAGCAGTGGGACTAGCGGGGGGGCCAATGAGCAGTTCTTC.

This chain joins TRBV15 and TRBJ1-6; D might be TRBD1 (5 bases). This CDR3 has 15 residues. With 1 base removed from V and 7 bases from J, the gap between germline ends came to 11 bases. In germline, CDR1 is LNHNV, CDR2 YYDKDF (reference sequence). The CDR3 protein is CATSRGGAGNSPLHF. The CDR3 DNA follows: TGTGCCACCAGCAGAGGGGGCGCGGGGAATTCACCCCTCCACTTT.

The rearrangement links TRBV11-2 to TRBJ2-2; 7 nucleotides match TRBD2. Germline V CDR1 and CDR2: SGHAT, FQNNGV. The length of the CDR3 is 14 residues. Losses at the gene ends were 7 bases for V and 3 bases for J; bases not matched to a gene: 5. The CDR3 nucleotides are TGTGCCAGCAAGGCTAGCGGCTACACCGGGGAGCTGTTTTTT. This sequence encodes CASKASGYTGELFF.

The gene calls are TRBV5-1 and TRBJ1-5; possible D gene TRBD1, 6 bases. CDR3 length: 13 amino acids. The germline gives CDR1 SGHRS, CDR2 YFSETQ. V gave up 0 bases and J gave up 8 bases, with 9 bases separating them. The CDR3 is CASSLVGGEPQHF. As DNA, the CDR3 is TGCGCCAGCAGCTTGGTAGGGGGTGAGCCCCAGCATTTT.

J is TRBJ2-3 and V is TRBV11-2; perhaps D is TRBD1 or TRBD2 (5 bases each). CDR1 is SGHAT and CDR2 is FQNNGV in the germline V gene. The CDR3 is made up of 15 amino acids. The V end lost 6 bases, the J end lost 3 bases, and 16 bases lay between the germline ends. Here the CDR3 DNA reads TGTGCCAGCAGTCTAGGGGCCCCGGGAACAGATACGCAGTATTTT. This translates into CASSLGAPGTDTQYF.

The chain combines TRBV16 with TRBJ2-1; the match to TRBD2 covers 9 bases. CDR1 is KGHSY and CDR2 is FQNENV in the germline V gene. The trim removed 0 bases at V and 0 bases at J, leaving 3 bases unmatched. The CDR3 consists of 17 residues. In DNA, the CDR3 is TGTGCCAGCAGCCAATCGGCGGGAGGGAGCTCCTACAATGAGCAGTTCTTC. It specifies CASSQSAGGSSYNEQFF.

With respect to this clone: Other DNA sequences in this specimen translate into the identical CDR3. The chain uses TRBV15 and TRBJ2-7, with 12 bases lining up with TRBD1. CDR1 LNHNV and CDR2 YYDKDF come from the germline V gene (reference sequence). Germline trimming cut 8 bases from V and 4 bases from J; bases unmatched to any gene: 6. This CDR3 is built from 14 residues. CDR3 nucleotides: TGTGCCACCGCTCCGGGACAGGGGGCATACGAGCAGTACTTC. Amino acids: CATAPGQGAYEQYF.

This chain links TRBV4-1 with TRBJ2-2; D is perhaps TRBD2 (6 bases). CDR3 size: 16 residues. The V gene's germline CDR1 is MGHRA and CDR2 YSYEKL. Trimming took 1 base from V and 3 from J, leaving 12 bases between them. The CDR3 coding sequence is TGCGCCAGCAGCCAAGGGCGGGGAATAGACACCGGGGAGCTGTTTTTT. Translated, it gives CASSQGRGIDTGELFF.

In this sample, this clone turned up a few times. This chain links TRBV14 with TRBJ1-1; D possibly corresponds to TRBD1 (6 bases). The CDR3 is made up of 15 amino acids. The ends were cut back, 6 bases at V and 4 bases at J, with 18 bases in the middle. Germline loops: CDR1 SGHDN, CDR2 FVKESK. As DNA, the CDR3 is TGTGCCAGCAGTCATACAGGGTTTTTGGGCACTGAAGCTTTCTTT. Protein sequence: CASSHTGFLGTEAFF.

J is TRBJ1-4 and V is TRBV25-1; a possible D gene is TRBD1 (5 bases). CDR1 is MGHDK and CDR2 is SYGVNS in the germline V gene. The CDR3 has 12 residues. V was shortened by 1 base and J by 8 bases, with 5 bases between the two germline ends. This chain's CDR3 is CASSEWGEKLFF. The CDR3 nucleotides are TGTGCCAGCAGTGAATGGGGGGAAAAACTGTTTTTT.